This TCR beta chain was sequenced in a study of cytomegalovirus exposure and HLA in healthy donors. About the research overall: An earlier analysis found 100 million or so unique TCR beta sequences from approximately 170 million T cells.

This PCR relied on a set of 60 Vbeta primers and 13 Jbeta primers. Using immunoSEQ multiplex PCR, the repertoire was profiled, and TCRdb retains in-frame clones only, with some absent. The sample yields roughly 200,000 clones, more than 75% seen once. This clone has just a few counts. Germline V gene lookup returns CDR1 SGHTA and CDR2 FQGNSA. Trimming shortened V by 8 bases and J by 8 bases, and 12 bases separated the two germline ends. The CDR3 consists of 11 residues. This TCR was recovered from a woman in her forties in good health and CMV-seronegative. The sample was PBMCs. The gene calls are TRBV7-2 and TRBJ1-2; D is ambiguous. The CDR3 DNA reads as TGTGCCAGCGCCCCCGGGTACGGCTACACCTTC. Its translation: CASAPGYGYTF.